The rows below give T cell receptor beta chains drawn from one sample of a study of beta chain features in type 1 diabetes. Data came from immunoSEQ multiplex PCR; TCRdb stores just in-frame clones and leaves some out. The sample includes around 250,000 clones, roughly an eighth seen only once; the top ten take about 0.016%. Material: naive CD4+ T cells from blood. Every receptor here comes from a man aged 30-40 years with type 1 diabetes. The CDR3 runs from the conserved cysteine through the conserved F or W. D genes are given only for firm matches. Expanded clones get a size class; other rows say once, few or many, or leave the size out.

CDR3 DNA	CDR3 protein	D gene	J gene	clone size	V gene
TGTGCCAGCAGCTTCTCGACAGGGGGCTACGAGCAGTACTTC	CASSFSTGGYEQYF	TRBD1	TRBJ2-7	-	TRBV7-2
TGTGCCAGCAGCTTAGCGGGAGCCCACGAGCAGTACTTC	CASSLAGAHEQYF	TRBD2	TRBJ2-7	few	TRBV28
TGTGCCTGGGGATCAGGACTCAGCGACGAGCAGTACTTC	CAWGSGLSDEQYF	-	TRBJ2-7	-	TRBV30
TGTGCCAGCAGCCCACGTCGAGGGAGTCCAGATACGCAGTATTTT	CASSPRRGSPDTQYF	-	TRBJ2-3	once	TRBV9
TGCGCCAGCAGCCAAGCACTAGCGGGAGGGAAAGAGACCCAGTACTTC	CASSQALAGGKETQYF	TRBD2	TRBJ2-5	few	TRBV4-3
TGTGCCAGCTCACCACCAGGCACAGCGGTCTCCTACGAGCAGTACTTC	CASSPPGTAVSYEQYF	-	TRBJ2-7	few	TRBV18
TGTGCCAGCAGCGCGCAACCCGGACTGGAGCATGAGCAGTTCTTC	CASSAQPGLEHEQFF	-	TRBJ2-1	few	TRBV7-2
TGTGCCAGCAGCTTGGACGGGAGCTCCTACAATGAGCAGTTCTTC	CASSLDGSSYNEQFF	-	TRBJ2-1	-	TRBV7-2
TGTGCCAGCAGTGACCTTCGTAGGGGTGGCACCGGGGAGCTGTTTTTT	CASSDLRRGGTGELFF	-	TRBJ2-2	-	TRBV25-1
TGTGCCAGCAGCTTAATAGGCCGGCGGGAGGAGCAGTTCTTC	CASSLIGRREEQFF	TRBD2	TRBJ2-1	-	TRBV7-3
TGTGCCAGTAGTCCAACTATGAACACCGGGGAGCTGTTTTTT	CASSPTMNTGELFF	-	TRBJ2-2	-	TRBV19
TGTGCCAGCAGCTTGGGAGAAAGTGAGCAGTTCTTC	CASSLGESEQFF	-	TRBJ2-1	-	TRBV5-4
TGTGCCAGCAGCTTATCTGGAGGGCCCTACAATGAGCAGTTCTTC	CASSLSGGPYNEQFF	-	TRBJ2-1	few	TRBV7-2
TGTGCCAGCAGCCCCCGGGGACAGCTCCCCTACGAGCAGTACTTC	CASSPRGQLPYEQYF	TRBD1	TRBJ2-7	few	TRBV7-9
TGCGCCAGCAGCTTGTTAGGGGAAGAGACCCAGTACTTC	CASSLLGEETQYF	-	TRBJ2-5	-	TRBV5-1
TGTGCCAGCAGCCACGGACTGCTTAATGAAAAACTGTTTTTT	CASSHGLLNEKLFF	-	TRBJ1-4	few	TRBV7-9
TGTGCCAGCAGCGCGGGCGGGCGGGAGGTCTCCTACAATGAGCAGTTCTTC	CASSAGGREVSYNEQFF	TRBD2	TRBJ2-1	-	TRBV7-8
TGCGCCAGCAGCCAAATGCGGGGATACAACTATGGCTACACCTTC	CASSQMRGYNYGYTF	-	TRBJ1-2	-	TRBV4-3
TGCGCCAGCAGTTATAACAGGGCCTCTGGGGCCAACGTCCTGACTTTC	CASSYNRASGANVLTF	-	TRBJ2-6	-	TRBV4-3
TGTGCCAGCTCACGCGAGGAGAACGAGCAGTACTTC	CASSREENEQYF	-	TRBJ2-7	few	TRBV18
TGTGCCAGCAGCTCAACGGGTGCTCGCCAGCCCCAGCATTTT	CASSSTGARQPQHF	-	TRBJ1-5	-	TRBV13
TGCAGTGCTCCGGTCGAGGGCTACACCTTC	CSAPVEGYTF	-	TRBJ1-2	few	TRBV20-1
TGTGCCAGTACCCTTAATTCGGACAGGGCGGCTTTCTTT	CASTLNSDRAAFF	TRBD1	TRBJ1-1	few	TRBV19
TGCGCCAGGTGGAGTAGAGGGGAGCAGTACTTC	CARWSRGEQYF	-	TRBJ2-7	-	TRBV5-1
TGTGCCAGCAGTGAAAGGGGCGGTGATCCGACCGGGACCCAGTACTTC	CASSERGGDPTGTQYF	-	TRBJ2-5	few	TRBV2
TGTGCCGTAGGGCTTAGCGGGAGCCAAGAGACCCAGTACTTC	CAVGLSGSQETQYF	TRBD2	TRBJ2-5	-	TRBV28
TGTGCCAGCAGCGTATATGGCAGGGGGCAAGAGACCCAGTACTTC	CASSVYGRGQETQYF	TRBD1	TRBJ2-5	-	TRBV9
TGTGCCAGCAGCCGGCGACAGAACACAGATACGCAGTATTTT	CASSRRQNTDTQYF	-	TRBJ2-3	-	TRBV7-9
TGCGCCAGCAGCTCCGGACAGCAAAACGGGGAGCTGTTTTTT	CASSSGQQNGELFF	-	TRBJ2-2	-	TRBV5-1
TGTGCCAGCACCACGGGGGACAGGCGCCAAGAGACCCAGTACTTC	CASTTGDRRQETQYF	TRBD1	TRBJ2-5	few	TRBV7-2
TGTGCCAGTAGTAACAGCTTCATGAACACTGAAGCTTTCTTT	CASSNSFMNTEAFF	-	TRBJ1-1	-	TRBV19
TGTGCCAGCAGTGATGGACTAGCGCATCTCTACGAGCAGTACTTC	CASSDGLAHLYEQYF	TRBD2	TRBJ2-7	few	TRBV25-1
TGTGCCAGTAGTCCCCGGACAGGGTCGACCTCCTACAATGAGCAGTTCTTC	CASSPRTGSTSYNEQFF	TRBD1	TRBJ2-1	-	TRBV19
TGTGCTAGCAGCCCGAGCAGGGGATCTACTGAAGCTTTCTTT	CASSPSRGSTEAFF	-	TRBJ1-1	-	TRBV7-7
TGTGCCAGCAGCTTGGTTGCGGGAGTAGCTGAGCAGTTCTTC	CASSLVAGVAEQFF	TRBD2	TRBJ2-1	-	TRBV5-4
TGCACCACAATCGACAGGGCCACAGATACGCAGTATTTT	CTTIDRATDTQYF	TRBD1	TRBJ2-3	-	TRBV29-1
TGCGCCAGCAGCCCGTCTAGCGGGATTAACAATGAGCAGTTCTTC	CASSPSSGINNEQFF	TRBD2	TRBJ2-1	few	TRBV5-1
TGTGCCAGCAGTTACGAGTCCCCTGGGGCCAACGTCCTGACTTTC	CASSYESPGANVLTF	-	TRBJ2-6	-	TRBV6-5
TGTGCCAGCAGTGACGCTGGCGGGAGGACGCAGTATTTT	CASSDAGGRTQYF	TRBD2	TRBJ2-3	-	TRBV25-1
TGTGCCAGCAGTGAAATGACCGGGGGGTCACCTCAAGAGACCCAGTACTTC	CASSEMTGGSPQETQYF	TRBD2	TRBJ2-5	-	TRBV6-1
TGTGCCAGCACCACTAGCGGGAGGCTGTACAATGAGCAGTTCTTC	CASTTSGRLYNEQFF	TRBD2	TRBJ2-1	few	TRBV28
TGTGCCAATCCGACTAGCGGGAGGAGGGGCAAAAACATTCAGTACTTC	CANPTSGRRGKNIQYF	TRBD2	TRBJ2-4	-	TRBV9
TGTGCCAGCAGCACGGGACAGAGTTACGAGCAGTACTTC	CASSTGQSYEQYF	TRBD1	TRBJ2-7	few	TRBV7-2
TGTGCCAGCAGCGTCGGGACAGGGCCCGGGGAGCTGTTTTTT	CASSVGTGPGELFF	TRBD1	TRBJ2-2	-	TRBV5-5
TGCAGCGTTGGGGCAGGGGGTCATCAGCCCCAGCATTTT	CSVGAGGHQPQHF	TRBD1	TRBJ1-5	-	TRBV29-1
TGTGCCAGCAGCTTAGGACTAGCTGACGAGCAGTACTTC	CASSLGLADEQYF	TRBD2	TRBJ2-7	-	TRBV9
TGTGCCAGCAGCTTGCAGGGGGCGAGGAACACTGAAGCTTTCTTT	CASSLQGARNTEAFF	TRBD1	TRBJ1-1	few	TRBV5-6
TGTGCCAGCAGCTCAAGACAGGCGACCTATGGCTACACCTTC	CASSSRQATYGYTF	-	TRBJ1-2	few	TRBV7-2
TGTGCCAGCAGTTTATCGAGGCCCACAGAAGCTTTCTTT	CASSLSRPTEAFF	-	TRBJ1-1	few	TRBV27
TGTGCCAGCAGCTTGGACAGCCGGACCCACGAGCAGTACTTC	CASSLDSRTHEQYF	-	TRBJ2-7	few	TRBV7-9
TGCGCCAGCAGTTCTCGGGGAGCGGGATCAAACTACGAGCAGTACTTC	CASSSRGAGSNYEQYF	TRBD2	TRBJ2-7	-	TRBV5-1
TGTGCCAGCAGCTTAGTAGGCACAGATACGCAGTATTTT	CASSLVGTDTQYF	-	TRBJ2-3	few	TRBV7-9
TGTGCCAGCTCACCAGGCCTCTCTGGAAACACCATATATTTT	CASSPGLSGNTIYF	-	TRBJ1-3	few	TRBV18
TGCGCCAGCAGCATTGGGACAGGGGCGAACACTGAAGCTTTCTTT	CASSIGTGANTEAFF	TRBD1	TRBJ1-1	-	TRBV5-1
TGTGCCAGCAGTTACTCTCAGGGGACCCCAGAGACCCAGTACTTC	CASSYSQGTPETQYF	-	TRBJ2-5	few	TRBV6-5
TGTGCCAGCAGCTTCTTAGCGGGCCACTCCTACGAGCAGTACTTC	CASSFLAGHSYEQYF	TRBD2	TRBJ2-7	-	TRBV7-8
TGTGCCAGCAGCTTAGCAAGCGGGAGAGGGAGGGATACGCAGTATTTT	CASSLASGRGRDTQYF	TRBD2	TRBJ2-3	few	TRBV7-9
TGTGCCAGCAGCCAAGATCTCACAACAGTGAATACCTACGAGCAGTACTTC	CASSQDLTTVNTYEQYF	-	TRBJ2-7	few	TRBV14